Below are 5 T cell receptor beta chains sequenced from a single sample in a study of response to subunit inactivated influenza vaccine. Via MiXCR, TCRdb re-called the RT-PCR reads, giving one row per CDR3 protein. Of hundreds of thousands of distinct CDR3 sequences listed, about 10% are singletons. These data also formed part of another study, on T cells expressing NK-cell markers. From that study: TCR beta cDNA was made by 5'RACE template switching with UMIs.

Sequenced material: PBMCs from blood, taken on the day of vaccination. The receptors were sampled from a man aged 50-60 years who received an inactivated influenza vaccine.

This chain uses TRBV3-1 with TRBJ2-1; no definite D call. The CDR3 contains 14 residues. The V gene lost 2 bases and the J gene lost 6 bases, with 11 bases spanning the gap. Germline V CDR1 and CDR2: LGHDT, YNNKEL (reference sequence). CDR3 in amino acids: CASSQIGQFNEQFF. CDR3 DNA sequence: TGTGCCAGCAGCCAAATAGGGCAGTTCAATGAGCAGTTCTTC.

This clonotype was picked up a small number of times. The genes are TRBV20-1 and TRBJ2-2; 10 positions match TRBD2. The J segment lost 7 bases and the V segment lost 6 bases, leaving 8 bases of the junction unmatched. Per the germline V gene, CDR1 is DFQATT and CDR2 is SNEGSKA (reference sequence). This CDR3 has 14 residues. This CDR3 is CSAKSGGAFGELFF. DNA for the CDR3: TGCAGTGCCAAGAGCGGGGGGGCCTTCGGGGAGCTGTTTTTT.

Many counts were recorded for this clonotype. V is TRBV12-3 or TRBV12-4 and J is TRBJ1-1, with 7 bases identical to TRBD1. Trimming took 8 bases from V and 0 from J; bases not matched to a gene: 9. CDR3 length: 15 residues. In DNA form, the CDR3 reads TGTGCCAGCGGACCCATCAGGGGGATGAACACTGAAGCTTTCTTT. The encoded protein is CASGPIRGMNTEAFF.

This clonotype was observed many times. The CDR3 DNA follows: TGTGCCAGTAGTCGAGGAGGCAGAGGGACAATAATGAACACTGAAGCTTTCTTT. This codes for CASSRGGRGTIMNTEAFF. The chain uses TRBV19 and TRBJ1-1; D perhaps matches TRBD1 (6 bases). Germline V gives CDR1 LNHDA, CDR2 SQIVND (reference sequence). The CDR3 extends over 18 amino acids. Between the trimmed V and J ends, which lost 5 bases and 0 bases, there was a span of 22 bases.

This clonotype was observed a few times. The CDR3 DNA reads as TGTGCCAGCAGCATTCCTAGCGGGGGGGCGGTCCATGAGCAGTTCTTC. It yields the protein CASSIPSGGAVHEQFF. The gene calls are TRBV7-9 and TRBJ2-1; 12 bases are a match to TRBD2. V dropped 5 bases and J dropped 8; count of bases not matched to a gene: 10. The CDR3 is 16 amino acids. Germline-derived CDR1 and CDR2 are SEHNR and FQNEAQ (reference sequence).